This T cell receptor beta chain comes out of a study of early T cells in non-severe SARS-CoV-2 infection. The wider study: Chains were unpaired, as sequencing was done on bulk RNA from unsorted whole blood.

Researchers attached unique molecular identifiers to individual cDNA molecules. TCRdb itself ran the 5' RACE reads through MiXCR, one entry per CDR3 protein. The sample has tens of thousands of distinct CDR3 sequences; more than 9% are singletons. This clonotype was detected many times. Specimen: whole blood. The TCR sequence derives from an adult who was a healthcare worker with PCR-confirmed SARS-CoV-2 infection or an uninfected control (not recorded which).

In DNA form, the CDR3 reads TGTGCCAGCAGCCAAGATCGGAAACAACTGTTTTTT. Its translation is CASSQDRKQLFF. The chain couples TRBV3-1 to TRBJ1-4, with D uncertain. CDR3 size: 12 residues. Germline CDR1 is LGHDT and CDR2 is YNNKEL (reference sequence). The ends were cut back, 0 bases at V and 12 bases at J, with 8 bases in the middle. Using reference TRBV3-1 and TRBJ1-4 for the parts outside the CDR3, the full variable domain is DTAVSQTPKYLVTQMGNDKSIKCEQNLGHDTMYWYKQDSKKFLKIMFSYNNKELIINETVPNRFSPKSPDKAHLNLHINSLELGDSAVYFCASSQDRKQLFFGSGTQLSVL.